This T cell receptor (beta chain) comes out of a study of T-cell reconstitution after alpha-beta-depleted transplantation in children (dated by TCRdb to the mid-2010s). Context from the whole study: The study quantitatively tracked T-cell immune reconstitution after TCRalphabeta/CD19-depleted allogeneic hematopoietic cell transplantation in children using TCR repertoire profiling. Study-wide conclusions, independent of this receptor: Over the following months the frequencies of hyperexpanded clones went down, and after one year T-cell counts and TCRbeta diversity were mostly credited to newly produced T cells. In some patients, high TCRbeta diversity at day 60 was attributed to recipient T cells and intrathymic progenitors that had survived conditioning. The apparently early alphabetaT-cell count recovery about two months after transplant was reportedly dependent on only several hundred rapidly expanded clones derived from non-depleted graft cells.

Library generation was performed with PCR. Sequencing was performed on an Illumina HiSeq 2500. TCR library preparation used molecular barcoding, with unique molecular identifiers applied to normalize quantification of the TCRbeta repertoire. TCRdb reran the public reads through fastp at Q25 and MiXCR, keeping productive beta chains. Rows with a matching CDR3 protein are joined into one entry that keeps the most common DNA and genes. A total of around 490,000 distinct CDR3 sequences appear in this sample, about an eighth of them only once. 13% to 15% of the sample comes from the top ten. V is reduced by 1 base and J by 3 bases, leaving a spacing of 19 bases between them. Inclusive of the bounding cysteine and phenylalanine, the CDR3 is 18 residues long. Left in the record is the CDR3 DNA by itself, 54 bases read in frame from the first base. CDR1 and CDR2 (SGHAT, FQDESV) derive from the germline V gene (reference sequence).

In this sample, this clonotype turned up a few times. The specificity of this receptor is unknown. Nothing much larger sits one base from this clone, and base qualities are not available. The treatment or condition label of this sample denotes: allogeneic hematopoietic cell transplantation with graft depleted of TCRalphabeta T cells and CD19 B cells. The children who served as transplant recipients had been given grafts of TCRalphabeta/CD19-depleted allogeneic hematopoietic cells. This chain joins TRBV11-1 to TRBJ2-1; possibly the D gene is TRBD2, per 6 matching bases. This TCR was sampled from a female patient aged 2-15 years who had a stem cell transplant for aplastic anemia, so the T cells may come from the graft donor. The sample was PBMCs, mostly from graft donor cells, taken 180 days after TCRalphabeta/CD19-depleted stem cell transplant. The bases are TGTGCCAGCAGCTTAGAGGGGCTACCGGGAGTGGTCTACAATGAGCAGTTCTTC. It translates as CASSLEGLPGVVYNEQFF.